Listed below are T cell receptor beta chains from one sample, sequenced in a study of blood T cell repertoires in COVID-19. The table came from immunoSEQ multiplex PCR; TCRdb's copy has only in-frame clones and leaves some out. The repertoire holds about 190,000 clones, with about 85% as singletons. Input material: peripheral blood. These receptors were obtained from a woman older than 75 with acute or convalescent COVID-19. The conserved cysteine and the conserved F or W are not part of the CDR3 here.

J gene	V gene	CDR3 protein
TRBJ1-2	TRBV24-1	ATSDNSGTGNYGYT
TRBJ2-3	TRBV4-2	ASSPPSGSTDTQY
TRBJ1-2	TRBV24-1	ATSDSFGNYGYT
TRBJ1-5	TRBV11-1	ASSPDRNQPQH
TRBJ1-4	TRBV12-3/TRBV12-4	ASSLRNEKLF
TRBJ2-1	TRBV28	ASTVAGSSYNEQF
TRBJ1-5	TRBV28	ASSRLKVAINQPQH
TRBJ1-1	TRBV5-1	ASRDRGRTEAF
TRBJ2-7	TRBV11-3	ASSLEGHNYEQY
TRBJ2-1	TRBV5-1	ASSRGTANNEQF
TRBJ1-4	TRBV30	AWSDMTTNEKLF
TRBJ2-7	TRBV7-6	ASSPRPPGGTFTYEQY
TRBJ2-6	TRBV5-1	ASSLTGSGANVLT
TRBJ2-5	TRBV7-2	ASIQGGGGKETQY
TRBJ1-1	TRBV6-6	ASSYPLGAQNTEAF
TRBJ1-2	TRBV28	ASSPGTANYGYT
TRBJ2-1	TRBV7-2	ASSSSVGLTYNEQF
TRBJ2-4	TRBV7-9	ASSRLFRDINIQY
TRBJ2-1	TRBV19	ASSSRVSGSNNEQF
TRBJ2-1	TRBV27	ASCEQEPTYNEQF
TRBJ1-2	TRBV4-3	ASSLNQVPSYGYT
TRBJ2-7	TRBV4-1	ASSQTTGTFYEQY
TRBJ2-1	TRBV10-3	AIRPRDSGSEQF
TRBJ2-3	TRBV10-3	AISEGRDRVRDTQY
TRBJ1-5	TRBV7-2	ASSLVLRSYSNQPQH
TRBJ1-1	TRBV11-2	ASSLRSGLNTEAF
TRBJ2-2	TRBV7-3	ASSLGTNTGELF
TRBJ1-5	TRBV2	ASSEVGTGVRQPQH
TRBJ2-7	TRBV5-1	ASRPGLAGNYEQY
TRBJ2-5	TRBV6-5	ASSYSFQTDKETQY
TRBJ2-1	TRBV12-5	ASGGLAEYNEQF
TRBJ1-2	TRBV6-6	ASSYSDSSYGYT
TRBJ1-2	TRBV20-1	SLYSYGYT
TRBJ1-2	TRBV29-1	SVVKGADGYT
TRBJ1-2	TRBV5-1	ASSLQGFNYGYT
TRBJ2-7	TRBV27	ASSHPPGQSSYEQY